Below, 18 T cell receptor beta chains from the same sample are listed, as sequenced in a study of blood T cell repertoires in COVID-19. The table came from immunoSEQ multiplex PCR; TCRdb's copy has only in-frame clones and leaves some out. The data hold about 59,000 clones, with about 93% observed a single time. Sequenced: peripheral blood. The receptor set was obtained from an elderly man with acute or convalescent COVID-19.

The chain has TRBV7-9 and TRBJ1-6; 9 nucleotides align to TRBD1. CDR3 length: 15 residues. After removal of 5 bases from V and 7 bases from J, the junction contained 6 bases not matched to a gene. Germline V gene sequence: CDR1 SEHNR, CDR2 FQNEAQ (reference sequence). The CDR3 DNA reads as TGTGCCAGCAGCCCCTCGGGACAGGGAAATTCACCCCTCCACTTT. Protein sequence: CASSPSGQGNSPLHF.

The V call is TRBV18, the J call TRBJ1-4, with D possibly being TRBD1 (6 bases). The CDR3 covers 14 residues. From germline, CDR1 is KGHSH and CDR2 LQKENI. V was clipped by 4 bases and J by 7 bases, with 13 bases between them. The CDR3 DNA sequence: TGTGCCAGCTCACGACAGGCTCGGGGTGAAAAACTGTTTTTT. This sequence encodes CASSRQARGEKLFF.

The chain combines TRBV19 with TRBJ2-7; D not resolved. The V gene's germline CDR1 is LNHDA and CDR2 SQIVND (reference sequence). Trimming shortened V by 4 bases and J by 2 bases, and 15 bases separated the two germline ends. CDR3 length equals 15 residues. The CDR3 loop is CASSKEYGGPYEQYF. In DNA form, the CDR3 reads TGTGCCAGTAGTAAAGAGTATGGCGGTCCCTACGAGCAGTACTTC.

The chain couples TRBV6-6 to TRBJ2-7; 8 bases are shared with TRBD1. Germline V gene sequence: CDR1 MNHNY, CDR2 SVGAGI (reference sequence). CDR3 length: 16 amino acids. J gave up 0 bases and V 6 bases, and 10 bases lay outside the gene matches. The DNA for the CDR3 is TGTGCCAGCAGCCACGCGGGACAGGCAAGCTCCTACGAGCAGTACTTC. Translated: CASSHAGQASSYEQYF.

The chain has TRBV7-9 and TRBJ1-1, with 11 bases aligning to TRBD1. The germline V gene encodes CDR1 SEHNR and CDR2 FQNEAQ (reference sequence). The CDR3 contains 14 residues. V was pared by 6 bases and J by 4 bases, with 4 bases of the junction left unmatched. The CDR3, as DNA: TGTGCCAGCAGGGCCGGGACAGGGGGCACTGAAGCTTTCTTT. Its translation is CASRAGTGGTEAFF.

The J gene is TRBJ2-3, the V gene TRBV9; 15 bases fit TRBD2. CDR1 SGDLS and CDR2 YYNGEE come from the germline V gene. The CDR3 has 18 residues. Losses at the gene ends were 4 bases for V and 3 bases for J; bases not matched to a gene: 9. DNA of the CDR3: TGTGCCAGCAGCTCGCACGGACTAGCGGGGGGGCCGACAGATACGCAGTATTTT. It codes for CASSSHGLAGGPTDTQYF.

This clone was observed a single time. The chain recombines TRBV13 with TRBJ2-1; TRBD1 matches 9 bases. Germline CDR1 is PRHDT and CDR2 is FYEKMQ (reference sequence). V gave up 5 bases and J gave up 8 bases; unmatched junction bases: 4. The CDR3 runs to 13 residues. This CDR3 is CASSPRTGDEQFF. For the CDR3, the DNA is TGTGCCAGCAGCCCTAGGACAGGGGATGAGCAGTTCTTC. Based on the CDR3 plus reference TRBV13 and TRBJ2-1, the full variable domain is AAGVIQSPRHLIKEKRETATLKCYPIPRHDTVYWYQQGPGQDPQFLISFYEKMQSDKGSIPDRFSAQQFSDYHSELNMSSLELGDSALYFCASSPRTGDEQFFGPGTRLTVL.

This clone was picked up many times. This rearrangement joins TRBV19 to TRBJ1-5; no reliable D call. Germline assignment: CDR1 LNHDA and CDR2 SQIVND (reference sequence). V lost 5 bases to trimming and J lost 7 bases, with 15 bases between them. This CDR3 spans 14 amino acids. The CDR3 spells CASSYPAPGQPQHF. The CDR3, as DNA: TGTGCCAGTAGTTATCCAGCCCCGGGGCAGCCCCAGCATTTT.

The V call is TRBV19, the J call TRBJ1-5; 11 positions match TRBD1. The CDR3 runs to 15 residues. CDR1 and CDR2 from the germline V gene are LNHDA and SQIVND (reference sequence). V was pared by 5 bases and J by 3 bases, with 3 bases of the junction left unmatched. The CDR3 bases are TGTGCCAGTAGTGGGGGACAGGGGGTCAATCAGCCCCAGCATTTT. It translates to CASSGGQGVNQPQHF.

CDR3 loop: CASSLDARRGGNTEAFF. CDR3 DNA sequence: TGCGCCAGCAGCTTGGACGCCCGAAGAGGGGGGAACACTGAAGCTTTCTTT. V and J are TRBV5-1 and TRBJ1-1, with D perhaps TRBD1 (6 bases). V was trimmed by 0 bases and J by 1 base, leaving 16 bases between them. This CDR3 has 17 amino acids. Germline-derived CDR1 and CDR2 are SGHRS and YFSETQ.

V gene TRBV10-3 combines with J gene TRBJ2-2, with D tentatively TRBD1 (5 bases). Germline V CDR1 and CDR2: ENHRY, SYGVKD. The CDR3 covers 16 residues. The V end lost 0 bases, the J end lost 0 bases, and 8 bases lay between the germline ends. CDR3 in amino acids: CAISESRTTNTGELFF. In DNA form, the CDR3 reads TGTGCCATCAGTGAGTCGAGGACAACGAACACCGGGGAGCTGTTTTTT.

The CDR3 loop reads CASRADRAQETQYF. CDR3 nucleotide sequence: TGTGCCAGCAGAGCCGACAGGGCCCAAGAGACCCAGTACTTC. This chain connects TRBV2 to TRBJ2-5; TRBD1 agrees at 7 bases. Germline V gene lookup returns CDR1 SNHLY and CDR2 FYNNEI. V lost 6 bases to trimming and J lost 1 base; unmatched junction nucleotides: 5. The CDR3 extends over 14 amino acids.

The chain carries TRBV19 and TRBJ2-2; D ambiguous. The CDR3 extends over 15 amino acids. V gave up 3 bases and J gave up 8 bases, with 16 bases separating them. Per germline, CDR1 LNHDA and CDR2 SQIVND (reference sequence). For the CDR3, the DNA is TGTGCCAGTAGTATCGGTTCAACTATTTTGGGGGAGCTGTTTTTT. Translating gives CASSIGSTILGELFF.

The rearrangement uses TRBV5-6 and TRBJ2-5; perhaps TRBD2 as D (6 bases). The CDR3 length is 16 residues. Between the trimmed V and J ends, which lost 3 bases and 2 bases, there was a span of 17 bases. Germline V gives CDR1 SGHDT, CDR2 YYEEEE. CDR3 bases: TGTGCCAGCAGCTGGGGGAGGTCGGACCGTCAAGAGACCCAGTACTTC. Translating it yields CASSWGRSDRQETQYF.

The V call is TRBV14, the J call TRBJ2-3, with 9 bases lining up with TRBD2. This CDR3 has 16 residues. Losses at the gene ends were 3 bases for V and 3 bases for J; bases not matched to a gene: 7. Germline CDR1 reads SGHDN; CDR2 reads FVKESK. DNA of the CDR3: TGTGCCAGCAGCCAGTCGGTGCGGGGGGGAACAGATACGCAGTATTTT. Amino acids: CASSQSVRGGTDTQYF.

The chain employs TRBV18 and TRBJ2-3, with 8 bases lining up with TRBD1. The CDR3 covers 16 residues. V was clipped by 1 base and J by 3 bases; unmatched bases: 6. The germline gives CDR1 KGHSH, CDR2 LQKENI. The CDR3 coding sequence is TGTGCCAGCTCACCACGGACAGGGATGGGGACAGATACGCAGTATTTT. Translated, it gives CASSPRTGMGTDTQYF.

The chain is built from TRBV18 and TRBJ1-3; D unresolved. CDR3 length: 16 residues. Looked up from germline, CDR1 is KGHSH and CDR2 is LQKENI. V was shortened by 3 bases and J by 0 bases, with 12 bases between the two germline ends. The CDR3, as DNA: TGTGCCAGCTCACCCTCATACGGGGACTCTGGAAACACCATATATTTT. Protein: CASSPSYGDSGNTIYF.

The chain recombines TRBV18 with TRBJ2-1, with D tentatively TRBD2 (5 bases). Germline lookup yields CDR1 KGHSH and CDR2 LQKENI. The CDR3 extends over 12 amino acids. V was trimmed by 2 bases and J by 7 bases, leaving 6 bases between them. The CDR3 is CASSPRENEQFF. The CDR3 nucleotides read TGTGCCAGCTCACCAAGGGAGAATGAGCAGTTCTTC.